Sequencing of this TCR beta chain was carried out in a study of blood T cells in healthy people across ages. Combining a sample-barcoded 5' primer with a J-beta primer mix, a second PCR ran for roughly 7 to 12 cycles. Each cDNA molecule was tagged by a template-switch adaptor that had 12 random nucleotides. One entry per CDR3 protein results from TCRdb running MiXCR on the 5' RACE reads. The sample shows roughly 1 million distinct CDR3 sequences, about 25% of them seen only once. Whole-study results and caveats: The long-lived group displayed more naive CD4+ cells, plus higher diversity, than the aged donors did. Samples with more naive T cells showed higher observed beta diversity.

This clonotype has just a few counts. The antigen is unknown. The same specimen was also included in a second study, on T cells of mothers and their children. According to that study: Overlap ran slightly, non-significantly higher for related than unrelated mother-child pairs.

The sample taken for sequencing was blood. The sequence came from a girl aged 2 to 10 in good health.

The CDR3 nucleotides read TGTGCCAGCAGTCCACTAGCGGGGGGGAACAATGAGCAGTTCTTC. Translated: CASSPLAGGNNEQFF. V and J are TRBV5-5 and TRBJ2-5; 13 bases match TRBD2. With the DNA end fitting TRBJ2-1 better, the J assignment may be wrong. The CDR3 is 15 amino acids. Germline-derived CDR1 and CDR2 are SGHKS and YYEKEE (reference sequence).